The next 26 T cell receptor beta chains were all read from a single sample in a study of early T cells in non-severe SARS-CoV-2 infection. Each CDR3 protein is one row after TCRdb ran MiXCR on the 5' RACE reads. Counted here are 55,000 to 70,000 distinct CDR3 sequences, roughly 4.5% occurring once; the ten biggest clones make up roughly 3.7%. The sequenced sample was whole blood, obtained at baseline. These receptors all come from an adult who was a healthcare worker with PCR-confirmed SARS-CoV-2 infection or an uninfected control (not recorded which). The donor label of this sample is uncertain.

This clonotype was counted at least ten times. In DNA, the CDR3 is TGTGCCAGCAGCCAAGACGCCGGTAGCAATCAGCCCCAGCATTTT. Protein: CASSQDAGSNQPQHF. The chain carries TRBV3-1 and TRBJ1-5; D is ambiguous. The V gene's germline CDR1 is LGHDT and CDR2 YNNKEL (reference sequence). The CDR3 has 15 amino acids. Trimming removed 0 bases from V and 0 bases from J, with 6 bases in between.

Ten or more counts support this clonotype. This rearrangement joins TRBV5-8 to TRBJ1-2; 9 positions match TRBD1. This CDR3 has 13 amino acids. Germline loops: CDR1 SGHTS, CDR2 YDEGEE. V lost 3 bases, J lost 3 bases, and 0 bases stayed unmatched. CDR3 loop: CASSWDRDYGYTF. For the CDR3, the DNA is TGTGCCAGCAGCTGGGACAGGGACTATGGCTACACCTTC.

This clonotype has at least ten counts. J is TRBJ1-3 and V is TRBV6-6, with unresolved D. V was shortened by 4 bases and J by 0 bases, with 10 bases between the two germline ends. The V gene's germline CDR1 is MNHNY and CDR2 SVGAGI (reference sequence). The CDR3 is 15 residues long. CDR3: CASSSPQTSGNTIYF. The CDR3 DNA follows: TGTGCCAGCAGTTCCCCCCAGACCTCTGGAAACACCATATATTTT.

This clonotype was detected ten times or more. The rearrangement uses TRBV7-2 and TRBJ1-2; no clear D gene. V lost 1 base and J 4 bases, leaving 16 bases between the germline ends. The CDR3 runs to 16 residues. Germline CDR1 SGHTA, CDR2 FQGNSA. CDR3 in amino acids: CASSLDPGGEGYGYTF. CDR3 DNA: TGTGCCAGCAGCTTAGATCCAGGCGGAGAGGGCTATGGCTACACCTTC.

The chain employs TRBV5-1 and TRBJ2-3; D is uncertain. In germline, CDR1 is SGHRS, CDR2 YFSETQ. The CDR3 spans 16 residues. V lost 0 bases, J lost 1 base, and 12 bases lay in between. The CDR3: CASSLVMEIGTDTQYF. The CDR3 nucleotides are TGCGCCAGCAGCTTGGTTATGGAGATCGGCACAGATACGCAGTATTTT.

The genes are TRBV4-3 and TRBJ2-7, with 10 bases identical to TRBD1. The germline V gene has CDR1 LGHNA and CDR2 YSLEER. J gave up 4 bases and V 4 bases, and 7 bases lay outside the gene matches. This CDR3 region has 15 residues. The CDR3 DNA sequence: TGCGCCAGCAGCCCGGACAGGGGGATAGGATACGAGCAGTACTTC. Translation gives CASSPDRGIGYEQYF.

This sequence joins TRBV5-1 and TRBJ2-3; 7 positions match TRBD2. This CDR3 has 17 residues. V shed 1 base, J shed 2 bases, and the junction held 10 bases outside the gene matches. CDR1 SGHRS and CDR2 YFSETQ come from the germline V gene. This chain's CDR3 is CASSLQGSGATTDTQYF. The DNA for the CDR3 is TGCGCCAGCAGCTTGCAAGGAAGCGGGGCTACCACAGATACGCAGTATTTT.

This clonotype was observed at least ten times. The rearrangement uses TRBV7-8 and TRBJ2-2, with 7 positions matching TRBD1. Trimming cost V 4 bases and J 5 bases; bases outside gene matches: 7. CDR1 and CDR2 from the germline V gene are SGHVS and FQNEAQ. The CDR3 contains 15 residues. CDR3 bases: TGTGCCAGCAGCTCAGGGGGTCGGCGTACCGGGGAGCTGTTTTTT. Translation gives CASSSGGRRTGELFF. Combining the CDR3 with reference TRBV7-8 and TRBJ2-2 gives the whole variable domain GAGVSQSPRYKVAKRGQDVALRCDPISGHVSLFWYQQALGQGPEFLTYFQNEAQLDKSGLPSDRFFAERPEGSVSTLKIQRTQQEDSAVYLCASSSGGRRTGELFFGEGSRLTVL.

This clonotype has only a few counts. This chain uses TRBV20-1 with TRBJ2-5, with D possibly TRBD2 on 6 matching bases. With 0 bases removed from V and 4 bases from J, the gap between germline ends came to 12 bases. Germline CDR1 reads DFQATT; CDR2 reads SNEGSKA (reference sequence). This CDR3 region has 14 residues. The CDR3 sequence is CSARDGDLTETQYF. The CDR3 DNA follows: TGCAGTGCTAGAGATGGGGACTTGACAGAGACCCAGTACTTC.

This clonotype appeared many times. This rearrangement joins TRBV5-4 to TRBJ2-3, with TRBD2 matching 12 bases. The trim removed 1 base at V and 1 base at J, leaving 4 bases unmatched. Germline V gene data show CDR1 as SGHNT and CDR2 as YYREEE (reference sequence). CDR3 length: 17 residues. CDR3: CASSLFGTSGRTDTQYF. The CDR3 nucleotides are TGTGCCAGCAGCTTGTTCGGGACTAGCGGGCGCACAGATACGCAGTATTTT.

This clonotype appeared many times. The chain carries TRBV7-9 and TRBJ2-3; 8 bases align to TRBD1. The V segment lost 5 bases and the J segment 2 bases; nucleotides outside the gene matches: 9. The CDR3 has 16 amino acids. Germline CDR1 reads SEHNR; CDR2 reads FQNEAQ (reference sequence). The CDR3 DNA reads TGTGCCAGCAGCACCGGACAGGGTGAGAACACAGATACGCAGTATTTT. Protein: CASSTGQGENTDTQYF.

There are many counts of this clonotype. The J gene is TRBJ2-7, the V gene TRBV25-1; D is unresolved. The CDR3 consists of 12 residues. The germline CDR1 and CDR2 sequences are MGHDK and SYGVNS. Trimming removed 6 bases from V and 1 base from J, with 7 bases in between. CDR3 region: CASRTGSYEQYF. The DNA of the CDR3 is TGTGCCAGCAGGACCGGTTCCTACGAGCAGTACTTC.

This rearrangement joins TRBV28 to TRBJ2-7; 9 bases are a match to TRBD1. Germline CDR1 MDHEN, CDR2 SYDVKM. The CDR3 covers 14 residues. V lost 7 bases to trimming and J lost 3 bases; unmatched junction nucleotides: 7. Here the CDR3 reads CASTRPGQGYEQYF. The CDR3 DNA sequence: TGTGCCAGCACCCGCCCGGGACAGGGCTACGAGCAGTACTTC. Combining the CDR3 with reference TRBV28 and TRBJ2-7 gives the whole variable domain DVKVTQSSRYLVKRTGEKVFLECVQDMDHENMFWYRQDPGLGLRLIYFSYDVKMKEKGDIPEGYSVSREKKERFSLILESASTNQTSMYLCASTRPGQGYEQYFGPGTRLTVT.

This clonotype was recorded many times. The chain is built from TRBV11-2 and TRBJ2-2; no clear D gene. The CDR3 is 14 amino acids. V was pared by 4 bases and J by 0 bases, with 6 bases between. Germline V gives CDR1 SGHAT, CDR2 FQNNGV. CDR3: CASSWTTNTGELFF. CDR3 DNA sequence: TGTGCCAGCAGCTGGACCACGAACACCGGGGAGCTGTTTTTT.

The rearrangement joins TRBV14 to TRBJ2-3; D unresolved. V lost 1 base and J lost 0, with 11 bases in between. Germline V gene data show CDR1 as SGHDN and CDR2 as FVKESK. This CDR3 is built from 16 residues. The CDR3 loop is CASSQVSGYSTDTQYF. DNA for the CDR3: TGTGCCAGCAGCCAAGTTTCCGGTTATAGCACAGATACGCAGTATTTT.

This clonotype occurred many times. The genes are TRBV12-3 or TRBV12-4 and TRBJ2-1; D gene uncertain. V lost 0 bases and J lost 8, with 8 bases in between. This CDR3 contains 13 residues. CDR3 coding DNA: TGTGCCAGCAGTTTAGCTGGGCGTGATGAGCAGTTCTTC. Translated, it gives CASSLAGRDEQFF.

This clonotype was seen more than once but under ten times. J is TRBJ2-5 and V is TRBV11-2; 9 bases map to TRBD2. The CDR3 consists of 15 residues. Germline CDR1 reads SGHAT; CDR2 reads FQNNGV. Trimming cost V 5 bases and J 6 bases; bases outside gene matches: 10. CDR3 amino acids: CASSPLAGGTKTQYF. The CDR3 nucleotides are TGTGCCAGCAGCCCCCTTGCGGGGGGGACCAAGACCCAGTACTTC.

With regard to this clonotype: A much larger clone is a single base away; this may be a read error. The genes are TRBV6-6 and TRBJ2-7; TRBD1 matches 7 bases. The junction had 10 bases not matched to a gene; V was cut back by 6 bases and J by 5 bases. The CDR3 totals 14 residues. Germline V gene lookup returns CDR1 MNHNY and CDR2 SVGAGI (reference sequence). CDR3 in DNA: TGTGCCAGCAGACCCGAGACAGGGTCCGACGAGCAGTACTTC. Translated, it gives CASRPETGSDEQYF.

This clonotype appeared many times. This rearrangement joins TRBV28 to TRBJ2-7; 8 nucleotides match TRBD1. With 10 bases clipped from V and 6 bases from J, the junction kept 11 bases outside the gene matches. Germline V CDR1 and CDR2: MDHEN, SYDVKM. The CDR3 is 13 amino acids. CDR3 in DNA: TGTGCCACAAGAACAGGGGGGTTGGGCGAGCAGTACTTC. Translating gives CATRTGGLGEQYF.

This clonotype was detected ten times or more. The chain has TRBV7-2 and TRBJ2-7; 7 bases map to TRBD1. CDR1 and CDR2 from the germline V gene are SGHTA and FQGNSA. This CDR3 region has 14 residues. V dropped 0 bases and J dropped 3; count of bases not matched to a gene: 2. CDR3 sequence reads: CASSLAQGDYEQYF. The CDR3 DNA is TGTGCCAGCAGCTTAGCCCAGGGGGACTACGAGCAGTACTTC.

This clonotype was picked up a small number of times. The gene calls are TRBV7-2 and TRBJ1-5, with 7 bases fitting TRBD1. Germline assignment: CDR1 SGHTA and CDR2 FQGNSA. V lost 7 bases and J lost 5; bases outside the gene matches: 8. The CDR3 totals 14 residues. The DNA of the CDR3 is TGTGCCAGCACCCGGGGGACAGAACATCAGCCCCAGCATTTT. This translates into CASTRGTEHQPQHF.

In its sample, this clonotype was seen many times. The chain links TRBV28 to TRBJ2-5; tentative D call: TRBD2 (7 bases). V lost 3 bases and J lost 2, with 16 bases in between. The CDR3 runs to 16 residues. Per the germline V gene, CDR1 is MDHEN and CDR2 is SYDVKM. The DNA for the CDR3 is TGTGCCAGCAGTTTTCTGGGCGGGGGCCGGCAAGAGACCCAGTACTTC. It codes for CASSFLGGGRQETQYF. Variable domain in full (rest from reference TRBV28 and TRBJ2-5): DVKVTQSSRYLVKRTGEKVFLECVQDMDHENMFWYRQDPGLGLRLIYFSYDVKMKEKGDIPEGYSVSREKKERFSLILESASTNQTSMYLCASSFLGGGRQETQYFGPGTRLLVL.

This clonotype was found a few times. V gene TRBV12-3 or TRBV12-4 combines with J gene TRBJ2-2; D is unclear. V lost 5 bases and J 3 bases, leaving 13 bases between the germline ends. The CDR3 spans 15 residues. This CDR3 reads CASSPRTHYTGELFF. CDR3 DNA: TGTGCCAGCAGTCCGAGGACGCATTACACCGGGGAGCTGTTTTTT.

In this sample, this clonotype turned up many times. The chain is built from TRBV20-1 and TRBJ1-1; D uncertain. CDR3 length equals 14 residues. Trimming stripped 0 bases from V and 4 bases from J, with 12 bases between. Germline assignment: CDR1 DFQATT and CDR2 SNEGSKA (reference sequence). As DNA, the CDR3 is TGCAGTGCTAGAGATCCGGCGCAGATCACTGAAGCTTTCTTT. Amino acids: CSARDPAQITEAFF.

Ten or more counts support this clonotype. The J gene is TRBJ2-3, the V gene TRBV2, with TRBD2 identical over 7 bases. CDR3 size: 14 residues. J gave up 14 bases and V 0 bases, and 11 bases lay outside the gene matches. Germline CDR1 is SNHLY and CDR2 is FYNNEI. The CDR3 reads CASSEARSGAAGYF. In DNA form, the CDR3 reads TGTGCCAGCAGTGAAGCGCGGAGCGGGGCTGCAGGGTATTTT.

The sample holds many counts of this clonotype. The J gene is TRBJ1-6, the V gene TRBV5-4; weak D call: TRBD1 (5 bases). CDR3 length: 16 amino acids. Trimming took 0 bases from V and 8 from J, leaving 15 bases between them. Germline-derived CDR1 and CDR2 are SGHNT and YYREEE (reference sequence). The CDR3 is CASSLGGGVRYSPLHF. CDR3 coding DNA: TGTGCCAGCAGCTTGGGGGGAGGGGTTAGGTATTCACCCCTCCACTTT.